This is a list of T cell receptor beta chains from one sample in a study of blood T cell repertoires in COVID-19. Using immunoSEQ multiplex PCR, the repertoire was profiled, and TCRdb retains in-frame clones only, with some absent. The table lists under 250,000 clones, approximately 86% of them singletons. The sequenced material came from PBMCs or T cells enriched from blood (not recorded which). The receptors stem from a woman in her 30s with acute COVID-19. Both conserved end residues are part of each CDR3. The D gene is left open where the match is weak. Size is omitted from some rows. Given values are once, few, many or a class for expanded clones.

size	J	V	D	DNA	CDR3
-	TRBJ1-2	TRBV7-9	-	TGTGCCAGCAGCCCCCCCCAGGGAAGGAATGGCTACACCTTC	CASSPPQGRNGYTF
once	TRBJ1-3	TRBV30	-	TGTGCCTGGACCAACGGGGGGATCTCTGGAAACACCATATATTTT	CAWTNGGISGNTIYF
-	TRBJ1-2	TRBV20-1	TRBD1	TGCAGTGCGGGGACAGGAGCTGGCTACACCTTC	CSAGTGAGYTF
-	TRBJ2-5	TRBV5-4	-	TGTGCCAGCAGCTTGGCCTATCGACTGGGCCAAGAGACCCAGTACTTC	CASSLAYRLGQETQYF
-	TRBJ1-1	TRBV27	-	TGTGCCAGCAGCCTCGGGTACATGAACACTGAAGCTTTCTTT	CASSLGYMNTEAFF
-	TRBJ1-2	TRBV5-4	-	TGTGCCAGCAGCACCGGGACAAGAGAAGGCTACACCTTC	CASSTGTREGYTF
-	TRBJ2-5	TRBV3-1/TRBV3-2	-	TGTGCCAGCAGCCAAGAGGGAGAAGGAGAGACCCAGTACTTC	CASSQEGEGETQYF
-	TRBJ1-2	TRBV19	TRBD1	TGTGCCAGTAGCACCAGGGGCAGGGGGACAACTAACTATGGCTACACCTTC	CASSTRGRGTTNYGYTF
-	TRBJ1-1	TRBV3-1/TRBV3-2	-	TGTGCCAGCACCCACGGGAGTTACACTGAAGCTTTCTTT	CASTHGSYTEAFF
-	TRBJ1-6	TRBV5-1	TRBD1	TGCGCCAGCAGCGTGGAGGACAGGAATTCACCCCTCCACTTT	CASSVEDRNSPLHF
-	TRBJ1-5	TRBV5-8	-	TGTGCCAGCAGCTTACCAGGGAACCCTAGCAATCAGCCCCAGCATTTT	CASSLPGNPSNQPQHF
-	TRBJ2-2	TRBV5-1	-	TGCGCCAGCAGCTTGCGGGCAGGGTTGGGCGCCGGGGAGCTGTTTTTT	CASSLRAGLGAGELFF
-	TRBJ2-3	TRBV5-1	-	TGCGCCAGCAGCTTGGTTACGGGAACAGATACGCAGTATTTT	CASSLVTGTDTQYF
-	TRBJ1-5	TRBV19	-	TGTGCCAGTAGTATAGGGGACATCCTAACAGGGCAGCCCCAGCATTTT	CASSIGDILTGQPQHF
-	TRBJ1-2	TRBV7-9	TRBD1	TGTGCCAGCAGCTTTTTTCGAGGACAGGCCCAGGGTGGCTACACCTTC	CASSFFRGQAQGGYTF
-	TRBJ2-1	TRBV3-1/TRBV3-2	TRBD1	TGTGCCAGCAGCCCACCTACAGGGGACGACTACAATGAGCAGTTCTTC	CASSPPTGDDYNEQFF
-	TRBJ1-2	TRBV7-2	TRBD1	TGTGCCAGCAGTCGGGACAGCCAAGAAATCTATGGCTACACCTTC	CASSRDSQEIYGYTF
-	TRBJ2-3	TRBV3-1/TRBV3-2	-	TGTGCCAGCAGCCAAGACCGGCAGGCCCTAAGGGGGAATACGCAGTATTTT	CASSQDRQALRGNTQYF
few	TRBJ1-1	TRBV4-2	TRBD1	TGTGCCAGCAGCCCCACCGGGACAGAGAACACTGAAGCTTTCTTT	CASSPTGTENTEAFF
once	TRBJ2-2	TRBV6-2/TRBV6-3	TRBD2	TGTGCCAGCAGTACCTTAGCGGGGGCAACCGGGGAGCTGTTTTTT	CASSTLAGATGELFF
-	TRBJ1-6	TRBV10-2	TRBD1	TGCGCCAGCAGCCCAGGACAGGAGGACGGTTCACCCCTCCACTTT	CASSPGQEDGSPLHF
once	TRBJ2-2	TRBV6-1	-	TGTGCCAGCAGTGCCCAAGGACACTTGAACACCGGGGAGCTGTTTTTT	CASSAQGHLNTGELFF
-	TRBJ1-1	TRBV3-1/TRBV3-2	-	TGTGCCAGCAGCCACACAGGATATGACACTGAAGCTTTCTTT	CASSHTGYDTEAFF
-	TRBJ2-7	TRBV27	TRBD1	TGTGCCAGCAGTTTGGGACAGGGGGACTACGAGCAGTACTTC	CASSLGQGDYEQYF
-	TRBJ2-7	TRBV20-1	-	TGCAGTGCTACTGACACCTACGAGCAGTACTTC	CSATDTYEQYF
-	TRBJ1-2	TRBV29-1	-	TGCAGCTCGGGGGGCTGGGACGGGAGCGATGGCTACACCTTC	CSSGGWDGSDGYTF
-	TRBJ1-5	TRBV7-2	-	TGTGCCAGCAGTCGTTTCGGTGGGACATCGAGCAATCAGCCCCAGCATTTT	CASSRFGGTSSNQPQHF
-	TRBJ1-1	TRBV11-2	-	TGTGCCAGCAGCCAGACATCTCTGTACATGAACACTGAAGCTTTCTTT	CASSQTSLYMNTEAFF
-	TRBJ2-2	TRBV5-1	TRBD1	TGCGCCAGCAGCTTAGACAGGGACACCGGGGAGCTGTTTTTT	CASSLDRDTGELFF
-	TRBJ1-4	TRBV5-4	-	TGTGCCAGCAGCTTGGCACAAGGGGGAGATGAAAAACTGTTTTTT	CASSLAQGGDEKLFF
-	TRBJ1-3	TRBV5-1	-	TGCGCCAGCAGCTTGGGGGGCCGGGGGAGCTCTGGAAACACCATATATTTT	CASSLGGRGSSGNTIYF
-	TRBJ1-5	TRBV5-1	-	TGCGCCAGCAGGGAGGCAGTTAATCAGCCCCAGCATTTT	CASREAVNQPQHF
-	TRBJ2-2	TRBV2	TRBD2	TGTGCCAGCTACCTAGCGGAGGGGACCGGGGAGCTGTTTTTT	CASYLAEGTGELFF
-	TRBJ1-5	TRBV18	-	TGTGCCAGCTCACCTCAGGGCTTTAGCAATCAGCCCCAGCATTTT	CASSPQGFSNQPQHF
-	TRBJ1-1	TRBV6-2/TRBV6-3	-	TGTGCCAGCAGTCAACAGGGTAAGGACACTGAAGCTTTCTTT	CASSQQGKDTEAFF
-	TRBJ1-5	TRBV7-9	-	TGTGCCAGCACATTTGGTGGCTTATTCTCGTTCAATCAGCCCCAGCATTTT	CASTFGGLFSFNQPQHF
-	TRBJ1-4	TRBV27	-	TGTGCCAGCAGTCTATACAAGACAGATAATGAAAAACTGTTTTTT	CASSLYKTDNEKLFF
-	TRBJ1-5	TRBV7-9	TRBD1	TGTGCCAGCAGCTTAGCTCTAACAGGGGGCAATCAGCCCCAGCATTTT	CASSLALTGGNQPQHF
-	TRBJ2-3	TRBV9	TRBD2	TGTGCCAGCAGCGTCACAGCGGGGGCGGGAGATACGCAGTATTTT	CASSVTAGAGDTQYF
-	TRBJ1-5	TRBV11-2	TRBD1	TGTGCCAGCAGCTTTGGACAGGGCAATCAGCCCCAGCATTTT	CASSFGQGNQPQHF
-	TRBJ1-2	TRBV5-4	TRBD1	TGTGCCAGCAGCTTGGGGACAGGGAACCCCTATGGCTACACCTTC	CASSLGTGNPYGYTF
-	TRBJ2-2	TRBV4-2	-	TGTGCCAGCAGCCAATCCACGGGGTATAACACCGGGGAGCTGTTTTTT	CASSQSTGYNTGELFF
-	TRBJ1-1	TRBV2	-	TGTGCCAGCAGTGACAGGGCGACGAACACTGAAGCTTTCTTT	CASSDRATNTEAFF
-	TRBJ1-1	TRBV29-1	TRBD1	TGCAGCGGCCGACAGGGGGCGAAAGGTGAAGCTTTCTTT	CSGRQGAKGEAFF
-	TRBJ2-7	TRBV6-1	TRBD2	TGTGCCAGCAGTCAAGCCGGGGGAGGGGTAGGATCCTACGAGCAGTACTTC	CASSQAGGGVGSYEQYF
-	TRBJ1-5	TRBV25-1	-	TGTGCCAGCAGTGAAGCGGGGGCTCAGCCCCAGCATTTT	CASSEAGAQPQHF
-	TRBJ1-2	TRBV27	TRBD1	TGTGCCAGCAGTTTCCTAGGGACAGAGGATGGCTACACCTTC	CASSFLGTEDGYTF
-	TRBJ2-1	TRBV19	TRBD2	TGTGCCAGTAGTATTATGGCGGGGAGGGAGGGGAATGAGCAGTTCTTC	CASSIMAGREGNEQFF
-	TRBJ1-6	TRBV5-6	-	TGTGCCAGCAGCTTGGTAGAGAATTCACCCCTCCACTTT	CASSLVENSPLHF
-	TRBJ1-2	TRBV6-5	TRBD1	TGTGCCAGCAGTAGAACAGGGGGTAAGGACTATGGCTACACCTTC	CASSRTGGKDYGYTF